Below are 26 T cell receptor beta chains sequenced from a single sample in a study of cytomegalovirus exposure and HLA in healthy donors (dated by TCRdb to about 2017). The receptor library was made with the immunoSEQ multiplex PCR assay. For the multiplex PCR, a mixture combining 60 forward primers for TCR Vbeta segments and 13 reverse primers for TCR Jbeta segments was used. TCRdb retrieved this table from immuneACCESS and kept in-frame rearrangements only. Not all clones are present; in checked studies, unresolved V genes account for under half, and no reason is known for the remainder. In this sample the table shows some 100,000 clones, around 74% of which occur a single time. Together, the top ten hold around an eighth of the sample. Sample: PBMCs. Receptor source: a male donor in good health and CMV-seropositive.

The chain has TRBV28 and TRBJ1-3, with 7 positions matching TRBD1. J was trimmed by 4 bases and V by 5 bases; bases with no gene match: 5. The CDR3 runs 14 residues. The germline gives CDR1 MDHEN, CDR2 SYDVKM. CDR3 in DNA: TGTGCCAGCAGTCAGACAGGGTTCGGAAACACCATATATTTT. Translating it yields CASSQTGFGNTIYF.

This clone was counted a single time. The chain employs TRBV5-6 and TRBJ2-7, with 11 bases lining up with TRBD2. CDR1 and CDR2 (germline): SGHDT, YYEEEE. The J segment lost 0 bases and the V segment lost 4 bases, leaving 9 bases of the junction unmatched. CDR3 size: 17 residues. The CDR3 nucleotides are TGTGCCAGCAGCACAGGACTAGCGGGCTACAACTCCTACGAGCAGTACTTC. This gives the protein CASSTGLAGYNSYEQYF.

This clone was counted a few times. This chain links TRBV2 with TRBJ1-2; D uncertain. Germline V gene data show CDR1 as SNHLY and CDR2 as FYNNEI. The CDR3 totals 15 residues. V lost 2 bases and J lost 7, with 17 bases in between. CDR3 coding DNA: TGTGCCAGCAGTGAAAGGTTGGACCGGGATAGTGGCTACACCTTC. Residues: CASSERLDRDSGYTF.

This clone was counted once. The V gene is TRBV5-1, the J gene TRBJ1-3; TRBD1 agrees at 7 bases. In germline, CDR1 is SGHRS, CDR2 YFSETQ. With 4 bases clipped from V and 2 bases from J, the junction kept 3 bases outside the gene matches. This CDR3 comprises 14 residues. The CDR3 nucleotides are TGCGCCAGCAGCCCGGGGACAGCTGGAAACACCATATATTTT. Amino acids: CASSPGTAGNTIYF.

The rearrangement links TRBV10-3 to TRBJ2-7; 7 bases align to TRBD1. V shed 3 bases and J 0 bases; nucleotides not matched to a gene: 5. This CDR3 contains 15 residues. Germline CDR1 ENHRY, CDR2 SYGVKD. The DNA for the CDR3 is TGTGCCATCAGTGATGACAGGGCCCGCTCCTACGAGCAGTACTTC. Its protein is CAISDDRARSYEQYF.

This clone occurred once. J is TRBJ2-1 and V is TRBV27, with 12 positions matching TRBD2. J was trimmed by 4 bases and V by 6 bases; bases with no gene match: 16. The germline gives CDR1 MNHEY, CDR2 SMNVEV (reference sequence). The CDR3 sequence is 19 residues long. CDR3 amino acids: CASSPRLAGDSLGYNEQFF. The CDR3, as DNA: TGTGCCAGCAGCCCGAGACTAGCGGGGGATTCGTTAGGGTACAATGAGCAGTTCTTC.

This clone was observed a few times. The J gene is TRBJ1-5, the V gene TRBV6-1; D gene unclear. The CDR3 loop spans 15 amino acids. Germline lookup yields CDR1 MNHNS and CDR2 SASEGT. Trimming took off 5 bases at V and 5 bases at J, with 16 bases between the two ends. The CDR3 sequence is CASSPVNGVYQPQHF. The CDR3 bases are TGTGCCAGCAGTCCAGTCAATGGAGTTTATCAGCCCCAGCATTTT.

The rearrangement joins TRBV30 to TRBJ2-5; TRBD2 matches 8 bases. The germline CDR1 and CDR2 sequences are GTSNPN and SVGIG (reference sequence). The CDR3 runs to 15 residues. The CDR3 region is CAGSGLAVFGETQYF. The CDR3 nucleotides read TGTGCTGGGAGCGGACTAGCAGTCTTCGGGGAGACCCAGTACTTC.

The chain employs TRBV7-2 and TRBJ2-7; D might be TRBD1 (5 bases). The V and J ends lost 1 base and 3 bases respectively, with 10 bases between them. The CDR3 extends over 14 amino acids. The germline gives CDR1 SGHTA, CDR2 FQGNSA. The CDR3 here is CASSLEVGLYEQYF. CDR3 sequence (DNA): TGTGCCAGCAGCTTAGAAGTGGGGCTCTACGAGCAGTACTTC.

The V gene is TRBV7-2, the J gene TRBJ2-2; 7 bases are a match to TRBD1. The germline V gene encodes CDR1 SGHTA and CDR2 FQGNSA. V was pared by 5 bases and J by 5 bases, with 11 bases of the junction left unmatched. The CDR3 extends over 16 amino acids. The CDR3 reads CASSPQTGQTTGELFF. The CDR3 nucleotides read TGTGCCAGCAGCCCACAGACAGGGCAAACGACCGGGGAGCTGTTTTTT. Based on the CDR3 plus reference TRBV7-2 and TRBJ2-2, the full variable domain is GAGVSQSPSNKVTEKGKDVELRCDPISGHTALYWYRQSLGQGLEFLIYFQGNSAPDKSGLPSDRFSAERTGGSVSTLTIQRTQQEDSAVYLCASSPQTGQTTGELFFGEGSRLTVL.

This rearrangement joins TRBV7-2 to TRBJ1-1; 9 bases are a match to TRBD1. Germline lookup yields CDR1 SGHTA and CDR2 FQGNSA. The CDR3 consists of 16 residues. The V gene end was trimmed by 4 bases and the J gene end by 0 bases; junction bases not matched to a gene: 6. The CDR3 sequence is CASSWGTGRMNTEAFF. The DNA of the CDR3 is TGTGCCAGCAGCTGGGGGACAGGGCGGATGAACACTGAAGCTTTCTTT.

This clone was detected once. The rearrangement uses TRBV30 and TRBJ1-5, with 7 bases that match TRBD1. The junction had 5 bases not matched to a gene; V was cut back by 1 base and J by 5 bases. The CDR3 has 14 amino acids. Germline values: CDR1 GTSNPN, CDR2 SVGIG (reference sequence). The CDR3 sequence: CAWSGPTGDQPQHF. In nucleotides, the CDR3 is TGTGCCTGGAGTGGCCCAACAGGGGATCAGCCCCAGCATTTT.

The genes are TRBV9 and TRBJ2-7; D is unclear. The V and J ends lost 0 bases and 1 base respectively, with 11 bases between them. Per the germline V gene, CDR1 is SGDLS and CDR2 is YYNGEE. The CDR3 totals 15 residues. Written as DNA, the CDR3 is TGTGCCAGCAGCGTAGGGGCAGCAACTTCCTACGAGCAGTACTTC. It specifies CASSVGAATSYEQYF.

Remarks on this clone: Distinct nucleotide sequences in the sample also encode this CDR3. CDR3 protein: CASSHLQLVPFRDANTGELFF. The CDR3 coding sequence is TGCGCCAGCAGCCACTTACAGCTTGTCCCCTTTCGCGACGCGAACACCGGGGAGCTGTTTTTT. The rearrangement links TRBV4-1 to TRBJ2-2, with D unresolved. The CDR3 has 21 residues. Germline V gene lookup returns CDR1 MGHRA and CDR2 YSYEKL. The germline V and J ends were trimmed by 3 bases and 0 bases, with 26 bases remaining between them.

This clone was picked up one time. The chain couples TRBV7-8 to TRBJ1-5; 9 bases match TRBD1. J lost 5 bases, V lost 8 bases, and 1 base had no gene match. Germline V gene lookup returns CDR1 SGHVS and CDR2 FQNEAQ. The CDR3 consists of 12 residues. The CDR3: CASGQGHQPQHF. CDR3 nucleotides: TGTGCCAGCGGACAGGGGCATCAGCCCCAGCATTTT. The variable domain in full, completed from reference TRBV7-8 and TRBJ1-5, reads GAGVSQSPRYKVAKRGQDVALRCDPISGHVSLFWYQQALGQGPEFLTYFQNEAQLDKSGLPSDRFFAERPEGSVSTLKIQRTQQEDSAVYLCASGQGHQPQHFGDGTRLSIL.

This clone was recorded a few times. The CDR3 nucleotides are TGTGCCAGCAGTTTGGAAGGGGGTTGGGAAAAACTGTTTTTT. Translation: CASSLEGGWEKLFF. The chain has TRBV28 and TRBJ1-4; D possibly corresponds to TRBD1 (6 bases). CDR1 is MDHEN and CDR2 is SYDVKM in the germline V gene. Trimming pared 3 bases from V and 8 bases from J, leaving 13 bases between. There are 14 residues in the CDR3.

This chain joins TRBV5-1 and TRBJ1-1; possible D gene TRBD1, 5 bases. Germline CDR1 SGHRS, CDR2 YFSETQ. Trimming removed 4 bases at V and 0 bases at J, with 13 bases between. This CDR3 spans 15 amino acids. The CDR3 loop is CASSPFRQMNTEAFF. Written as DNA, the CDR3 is TGCGCCAGCAGCCCCTTTCGACAGATGAACACTGAAGCTTTCTTT.

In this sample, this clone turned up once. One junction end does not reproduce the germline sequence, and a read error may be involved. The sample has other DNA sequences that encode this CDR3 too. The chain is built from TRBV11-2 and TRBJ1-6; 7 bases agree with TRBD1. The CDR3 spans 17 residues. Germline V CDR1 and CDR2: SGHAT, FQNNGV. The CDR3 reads CASSSNRQGRNNSPLHF. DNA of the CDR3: TGTGCCAGCAGCTCCAACCGACAGGGAAGAAATAATTCACCCCTTCACTTT.

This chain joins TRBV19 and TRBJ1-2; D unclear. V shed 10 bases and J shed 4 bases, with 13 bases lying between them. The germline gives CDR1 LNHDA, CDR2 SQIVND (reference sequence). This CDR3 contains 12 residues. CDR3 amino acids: CATRTVGYGYTF. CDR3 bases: TGTGCCACCCGGACTGTCGGCTATGGCTACACCTTC.

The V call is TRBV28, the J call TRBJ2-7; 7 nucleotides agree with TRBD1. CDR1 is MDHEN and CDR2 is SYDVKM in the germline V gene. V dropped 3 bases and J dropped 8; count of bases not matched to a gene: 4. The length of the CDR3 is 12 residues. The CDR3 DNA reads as TGTGCCAGCAGTTTGACAGGGCTTCAGCAGTACTTC. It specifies CASSLTGLQQYF.

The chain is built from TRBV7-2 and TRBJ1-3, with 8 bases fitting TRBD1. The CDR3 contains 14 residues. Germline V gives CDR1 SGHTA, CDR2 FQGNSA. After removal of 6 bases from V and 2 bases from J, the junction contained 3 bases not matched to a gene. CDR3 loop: CASRQQGAGNTIYF. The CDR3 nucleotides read TGTGCCAGCAGACAACAGGGGGCTGGAAACACCATATATTTT.

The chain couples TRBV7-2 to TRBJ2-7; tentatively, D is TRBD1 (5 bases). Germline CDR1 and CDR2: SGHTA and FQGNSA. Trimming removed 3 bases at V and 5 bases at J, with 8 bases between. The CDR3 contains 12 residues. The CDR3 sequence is CASSFEGDEQYF. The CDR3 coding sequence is TGTGCCAGCAGCTTTGAAGGGGACGAGCAGTACTTC. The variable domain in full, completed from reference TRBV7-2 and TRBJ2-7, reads GAGVSQSPSNKVTEKGKDVELRCDPISGHTALYWYRQSLGQGLEFLIYFQGNSAPDKSGLPSDRFSAERTGGSVSTLTIQRTQQEDSAVYLCASSFEGDEQYFGPGTRLTVT.

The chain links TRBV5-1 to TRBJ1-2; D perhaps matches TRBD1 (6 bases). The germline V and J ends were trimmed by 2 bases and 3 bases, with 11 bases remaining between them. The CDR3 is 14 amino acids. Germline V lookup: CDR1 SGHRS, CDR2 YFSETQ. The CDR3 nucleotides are TGCGCCAGCAGCTTAACAGGGATTGACTATGGCTACACCTTC. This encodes CASSLTGIDYGYTF.

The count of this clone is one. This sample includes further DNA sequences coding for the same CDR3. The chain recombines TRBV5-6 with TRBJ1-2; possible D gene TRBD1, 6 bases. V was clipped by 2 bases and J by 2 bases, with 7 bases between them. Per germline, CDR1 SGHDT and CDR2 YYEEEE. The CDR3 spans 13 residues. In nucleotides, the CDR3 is TGTGCCAGCAGCTTCCAGGGGAACTATGGCTACACCTTC. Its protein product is CASSFQGNYGYTF.

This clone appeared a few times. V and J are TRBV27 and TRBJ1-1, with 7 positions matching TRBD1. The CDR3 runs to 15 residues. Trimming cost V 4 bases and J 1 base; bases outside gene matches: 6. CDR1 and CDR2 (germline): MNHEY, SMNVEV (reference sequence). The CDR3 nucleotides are TGTGCCAGCAGTTCGCGGGGACAGTCGAACACTGAAGCTTTCTTT. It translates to CASSSRGQSNTEAFF.

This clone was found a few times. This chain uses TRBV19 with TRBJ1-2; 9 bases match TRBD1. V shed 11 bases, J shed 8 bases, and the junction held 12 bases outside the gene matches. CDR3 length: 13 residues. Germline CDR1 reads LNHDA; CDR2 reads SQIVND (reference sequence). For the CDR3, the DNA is TGTGCCTCGACTGGACAGGGGCTATGGGGCTACACCTTC. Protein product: CASTGQGLWGYTF.